This entry lists 22 T cell receptor beta chains sequenced from one sample in a study of CD8+ T cells in alopecia areata. cDNA serving as the sequencing template came from extracted, reverse transcribed RNA. Here immunoSEQ multiplex PCR was the method, and the copy in TCRdb shows in-frame clones only, minus some. The table lists 25,000 to 40,000 clones, about 80% of them singletons, with 15% to 20% in the top ten. Sequencing used NKG2D-low CD8+ T cells sorted from blood. All receptors derive from a human donor with alopecia areata.

The CDR3 DNA reads as TGCAGCGTTGAATCTCCCGGGGCCATCTCCTACAATGAGCAGTTCTTC. This encodes CSVESPGAISYNEQFF. The rearrangement uses TRBV29-1 and TRBJ2-1; TRBD1 or TRBD2 may be the D gene (5 bases each). V dropped 2 bases and J dropped 0 bases, with 14 bases sitting between them. Germline V gene data show CDR1 as SQVTM and CDR2 as ANQGSEA. The CDR3 totals 16 residues.

The chain uses TRBV7-9 and TRBJ2-5, with D tentatively TRBD1 or TRBD2 (5 bases each). V lost 5 bases and J lost 1, with 14 bases in between. Germline V gives CDR1 SEHNR, CDR2 FQNEAQ (reference sequence). CDR3 length: 15 residues. The CDR3 reads CASSAGAEGQETQYF. The CDR3 nucleotides are TGTGCCAGCAGCGCCGGGGCCGAGGGCCAAGAGACCCAGTACTTC.

This rearrangement joins TRBV30 to TRBJ2-3; 7 positions agree with TRBD2. V shed 3 bases and J 5 bases; nucleotides not matched to a gene: 8. The CDR3 runs 14 residues. Germline loops: CDR1 GTSNPN, CDR2 SVGIG (reference sequence). CDR3 nucleotide sequence: TGTGCCTGGAGAACTACCCTAGCGGTAGATACGCAGTATTTT. Translating gives CAWRTTLAVDTQYF.

This clone has just a few counts. The chain is built from TRBV7-9 and TRBJ2-2; D call uncertain. Trimming took off 8 bases at V and 0 bases at J, with 13 bases between the two ends. Germline V gives CDR1 SEHNR, CDR2 FQNEAQ (reference sequence). The CDR3 consists of 15 residues. Here the CDR3 reads CASVQSGPNTGELFF. In DNA form, the CDR3 reads TGTGCCAGCGTTCAATCGGGCCCGAACACCGGGGAGCTGTTTTTT.

In DNA, the CDR3 is TGTGCCAGCAGTCCCTCCGGGATTAACACAGATACGCAGTATTTT. Translation gives CASSPSGINTDTQYF. The chain employs TRBV6-5 and TRBJ2-3; D is possibly TRBD2 (5 bases). Germline V gives CDR1 MNHEY, CDR2 SVGAGI. This CDR3 contains 15 residues. V shed 5 bases and J shed 2 bases, with 14 bases lying between them.

The chain is built from TRBV29-1 and TRBJ2-5; D ambiguous. Trimming pared 0 bases from V and 5 bases from J, leaving 4 bases between. The germline V gene encodes CDR1 SQVTM and CDR2 ANQGSEA. CDR3 length: 11 residues. The CDR3 region is CSVEDLETQYF. As DNA, the CDR3 is TGCAGCGTTGAAGATCTGGAGACCCAGTACTTC.

The CDR3 loop is CASRRGEVGEQFF. As DNA, the CDR3 is TGTGCCAGCAGGCGGGGCGAGGTGGGTGAGCAGTTCTTC. This rearrangement joins TRBV27 to TRBJ2-1; maybe TRBD2 (6 bases). This CDR3 is built from 13 residues. V gave up 6 bases and J gave up 9 bases, with 15 bases separating them. The germline CDR1 and CDR2 sequences are MNHEY and SMNVEV (reference sequence).

The chain couples TRBV23-1 to TRBJ2-3; perhaps TRBD1 as D (6 bases). TRBV23-1 is reported as an ORF; its role is uncertain. The CDR3 is made up of 14 amino acids. V shed 3 bases and J shed 3 bases, with 10 bases lying between them. The CDR3 bases are TGCGCCAGCAGTCAGGACAGTCGGACAGATACGCAGTATTTT. Translating gives CASSQDSRTDTQYF.

This clone has just a few counts. The rearrangement uses TRBV23-1 and TRBJ2-5, with 7 bases identical to TRBD2. TRBV23-1 is an ORF, and what it does is uncertain. The CDR3 loop spans 14 amino acids. The V gene end was trimmed by 7 bases and the J gene end by 4 bases; junction bases not matched to a gene: 9. CDR3 DNA: TGCGCCAGCAATAATGTCAGGGAGGGAGAGACCCAGTACTTC. Its translation is CASNNVREGETQYF.

This sequence joins TRBV15 and TRBJ2-6; no clear D. CDR3 length: 15 amino acids. Trimming took off 4 bases at V and 0 bases at J, with 7 bases between the two ends. The germline V gene encodes CDR1 LNHNV and CDR2 YYDKDF (reference sequence). Here the CDR3 reads CATSTGRSGANVLTF. As DNA, the CDR3 is TGTGCCACCAGCACCGGGCGCTCTGGGGCCAACGTCCTGACTTTC.

This clone was counted once. The CDR3 spells CASSHVWTGEETQYF. DNA of the CDR3: TGCGCCAGCAGCCATGTCTGGACAGGGGAGGAGACCCAGTACTTC. The chain links TRBV4-1 to TRBJ2-5, with TRBD1 matching over 9 bases. Trimming took 3 bases from V and 5 from J; bases not matched to a gene: 7. CDR3 length equals 15 residues. CDR1 and CDR2 from the germline V gene are MGHRA and YSYEKL.

The gene calls are TRBV7-9 and TRBJ2-1, with D tentatively TRBD1 or TRBD2 (5 bases each). CDR1 is SEHNR, CDR2 FQNEAQ, per germline (reference sequence). Trimming shortened V by 4 bases and J by 5 bases, and 12 bases separated the two germline ends. The CDR3 is 14 residues long. The CDR3, as DNA: TGTGCCAGCAGCTACCGGGACCGAGACAATGAGCAGTTCTTC. It translates to CASSYRDRDNEQFF.

This sequence joins TRBV7-9 and TRBJ1-3; TRBD1 might be the D (6 bases). Trimming stripped 0 bases from V and 0 bases from J, with 12 bases between. The germline gives CDR1 SEHNR, CDR2 FQNEAQ (reference sequence). The CDR3 has 17 amino acids. DNA of the CDR3: TGTGCCAGCAGCTTAGCTGTGGCAGGGGACTCTGGAAACACCATATATTTT. Residues: CASSLAVAGDSGNTIYF.

This chain uses TRBV29-1 with TRBJ2-7; possibly TRBD1 or TRBD2 for D (5 bases each). This CDR3 region has 14 residues. Germline loops: CDR1 SQVTM, CDR2 ANQGSEA. Trimming removed 7 bases from V and 4 bases from J, with 20 bases in between. The DNA for the CDR3 is TGCAGCGCTGCGCTTTGGGACGGACCGTACGAGCAGTACTTC. Translation: CSAALWDGPYEQYF.

The rearrangement links TRBV7-7 to TRBJ2-5; the D gene is possibly TRBD1 (5 bases). The CDR3 length is 14 residues. CDR1 SSHAT and CDR2 FNYEAQ come from the germline V gene (reference sequence). The ends were cut back, 5 bases at V and 5 bases at J, with 15 bases in the middle. CDR3 bases: TGTGCCAGCAGCCCCGTGGCAGGGATGGAGACCCAGTACTTC. Translation: CASSPVAGMETQYF.

The chain links TRBV7-9 to TRBJ2-5, with 9 bases matching TRBD1. V gave up 5 bases and J gave up 5 bases; unmatched junction bases: 12. The CDR3 covers 16 residues. Germline V gene sequence: CDR1 SEHNR, CDR2 FQNEAQ (reference sequence). The CDR3 DNA follows: TGTGCCAGCAGCGGGGCCCGGGACAGGGATTTGGAGACCCAGTACTTC. This codes for CASSGARDRDLETQYF.

This chain links TRBV27 with TRBJ1-1; D perhaps matches TRBD1 (5 bases). The V end was cut by 4 bases, the J end by 1 base, with 10 bases between. CDR1 and CDR2 (germline): MNHEY, SMNVEV (reference sequence). The CDR3 has 14 residues. CDR3 loop: CASSSKGPNTEAFF. Here the CDR3 DNA reads TGTGCCAGCAGTTCGAAGGGACCGAACACTGAAGCTTTCTTT.

The chain couples TRBV4-1 to TRBJ1-1; TRBD1 matches 8 bases. CDR1 is MGHRA and CDR2 is YSYEKL in the germline V gene. With V trimmed by 5 bases and J by 5 bases, 10 bases remained unmatched. The CDR3 runs to 15 residues. CDR3 region: CASSGRGQGVTEAFF. In DNA, the CDR3 is TGCGCCAGCAGCGGAAGAGGACAGGGTGTAACTGAAGCTTTCTTT.

The chain recombines TRBV2 with TRBJ2-1; perhaps D is TRBD1 or TRBD2 (5 bases each). The germline gives CDR1 SNHLY, CDR2 FYNNEI. The V end was cut by 3 bases, the J end by 6 bases, with 9 bases between. CDR3 length equals 13 residues. CDR3 sequence reads: CASSDTGANEQFF. CDR3 DNA sequence: TGTGCCAGCAGTGATACCGGGGCCAATGAGCAGTTCTTC.

The CDR3 nucleotides are TGCAGCGTTCGGCAGGGTAACGAGCAGTACTTC. Its protein product is CSVRQGNEQYF. The chain links TRBV29-1 to TRBJ2-7; TRBD1 might be the D (5 bases). The germline CDR1 and CDR2 sequences are SQVTM and ANQGSEA. V was shortened by 5 bases and J by 5 bases, with 10 bases between the two germline ends. The CDR3 is 11 amino acids.

The CDR3 reads CASSPGPYEQYF. In DNA, the CDR3 is TGCGCCAGCAGCCCCGGACCCTACGAGCAGTACTTC. V is TRBV4-1 and J is TRBJ2-7; no reliable D call. V gave up 4 bases and J gave up 2 bases, with 6 bases separating them. Germline V CDR1 and CDR2: MGHRA, YSYEKL. The CDR3 runs to 12 residues.

The chain uses TRBV5-4 and TRBJ2-6; tentatively, D is TRBD1 (5 bases). V was clipped by 4 bases and J by 0 bases, with 20 bases between them. The CDR3 runs 19 residues. CDR1 SGHNT and CDR2 YYREEE come from the germline V gene (reference sequence). CDR3 amino acids: CASSGPDGQPSSGANVLTF. CDR3 in DNA: TGTGCCAGCAGCGGCCCCGACGGACAACCCTCCTCTGGGGCCAACGTCCTGACTTTC. The entire variable domain, with the rest obtained from reference TRBV5-4 and TRBJ2-6, is as follows: ETGVTQSPTHLIKTRGQQVTLRCSSQSGHNTVSWYQQALGQGPQFIFQYYREEENGRGNFPPRFSGLQFPNYSSELNVNALELDDSALYLCASSGPDGQPSSGANVLTFGAGSRLTVL.